The source of this T cell receptor beta chain is a study of tumor and adjacent non-tumor tissue in lung cancer. The library came from three nested PCR rounds adapted from ARM-PCR protocols. One entry per CDR3 protein results from TCRdb running MiXCR on the multiplex PCR reads. The data contain 90,000 to 100,000 distinct CDR3 sequences, less than 85% of them singletons. V was pared by 6 bases and J by 9 bases, with 21 bases between. This CDR3 comprises 15 residues. No cell sorting was done before RNA was extracted from the tissue. This non-tumor lung sample came from over 3 cm beyond the tumor edge. Study-level results: Top 100 clones took a larger repertoire share in normal lung. Shorter survival was associated with higher TCR diversity in tumors.

The table lists this clonotype with many counts. Its matching antigen is unknown. Sample: distant non-tumor lung tissue. The source of this sequence is a man between 60 and 75 years old with small cell lung cancer. V is TRBV12-3 or TRBV12-4 and J is TRBJ2-4; maybe TRBD2 (6 bases). CDR3 sequence reads: CASSPRRAAGSIQYF. The CDR3 DNA follows: TGTGCCAGCAGCCCAAGGAGGGCAGCTGGGAGCATTCAGTACTTC.